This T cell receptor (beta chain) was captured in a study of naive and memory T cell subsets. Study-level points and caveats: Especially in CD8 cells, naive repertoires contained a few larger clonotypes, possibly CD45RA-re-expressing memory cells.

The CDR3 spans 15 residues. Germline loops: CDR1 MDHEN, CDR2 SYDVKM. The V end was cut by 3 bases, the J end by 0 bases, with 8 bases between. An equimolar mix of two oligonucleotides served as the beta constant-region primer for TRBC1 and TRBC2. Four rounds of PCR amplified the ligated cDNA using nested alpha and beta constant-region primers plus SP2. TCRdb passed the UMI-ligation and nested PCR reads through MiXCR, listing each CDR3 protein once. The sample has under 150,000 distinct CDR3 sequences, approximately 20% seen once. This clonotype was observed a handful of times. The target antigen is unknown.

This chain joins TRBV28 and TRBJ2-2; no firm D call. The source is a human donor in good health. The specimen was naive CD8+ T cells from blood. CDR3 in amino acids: CASSFTVANTGELFF. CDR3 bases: TGTGCCAGCAGTTTCACAGTAGCGAACACCGGGGAGCTGTTTTTT.